Following are 3 T cell receptor beta chains from one sample sequenced in a study of blood T cell repertoires in COVID-19. Generated by immunoSEQ multiplex PCR, the TCRdb table keeps only in-frame clones and is missing some. Of 130,000 to 150,000 clones in the sample, about four fifths were seen once. Sequenced: peripheral blood. The origin of the receptors is a man aged 65 to 79 who had recovered from COVID-19.

The rearrangement uses TRBV28 and TRBJ2-4, with TRBD2 matching 15 bases. J lost 7 bases, V lost 5 bases, and 15 bases had no gene match. Germline loops: CDR1 MDHEN, CDR2 SYDVKM. The CDR3 has 19 residues. The CDR3 here is CASSSPGLAGGRVRNIQYF. CDR3 DNA: TGTGCCAGCAGTAGTCCGGGACTAGCGGGAGGACGGGTTAGGAACATTCAGTACTTC.

This clone was recorded a few times. V usage is TRBV5-1 and J usage is TRBJ2-1; D gene ambiguous. Germline V gene sequence: CDR1 SGHRS, CDR2 YFSETQ. This CDR3 is 14 amino acids long. V lost 9 bases, J lost 8 bases, and 21 bases lay in between. The CDR3 sequence: CANLIDLLLDEQFF. In DNA, the CDR3 is TGCGCCAACCTGATTGACTTGTTACTGGATGAGCAGTTCTTC.

This clone has only one observation. Written as DNA, the CDR3 is TGTGCCTGGACTGTACAGGGAGGGCCGGGAGATACGCAGTATTTT. Its protein product is CAWTVQGGPGDTQYF. This rearrangement joins TRBV30 to TRBJ2-3; tentatively, D is TRBD2 (7 bases). The V end lost 4 bases, the J end lost 5 bases, and 19 bases lay between the germline ends. This CDR3 spans 15 amino acids. CDR1 GTSNPN and CDR2 SVGIG come from the germline V gene (reference sequence).